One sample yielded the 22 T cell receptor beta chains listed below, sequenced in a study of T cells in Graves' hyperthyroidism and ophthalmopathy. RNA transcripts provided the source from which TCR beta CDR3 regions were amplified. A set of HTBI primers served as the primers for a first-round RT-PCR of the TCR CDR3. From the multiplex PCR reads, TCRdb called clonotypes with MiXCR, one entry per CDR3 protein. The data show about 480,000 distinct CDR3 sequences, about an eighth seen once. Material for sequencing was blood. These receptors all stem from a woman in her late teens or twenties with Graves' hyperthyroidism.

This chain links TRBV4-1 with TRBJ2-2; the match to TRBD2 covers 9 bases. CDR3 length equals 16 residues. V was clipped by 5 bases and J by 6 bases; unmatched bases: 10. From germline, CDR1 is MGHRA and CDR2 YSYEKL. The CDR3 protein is CASSNPSGKVSGELFF. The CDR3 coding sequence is TGCGCCAGCAGCAATCCTAGCGGGAAGGTGTCCGGGGAGCTGTTTTTT.

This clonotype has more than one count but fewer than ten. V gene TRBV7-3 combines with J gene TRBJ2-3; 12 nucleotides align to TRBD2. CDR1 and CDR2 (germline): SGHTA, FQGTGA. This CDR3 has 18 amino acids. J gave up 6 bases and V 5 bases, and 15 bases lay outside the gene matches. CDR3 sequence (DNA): TGTGCCAGCAGCCCCGACCACCTAGCGGGAGGGTCCGGGGATACGCAGTATTTT. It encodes CASSPDHLAGGSGDTQYF.

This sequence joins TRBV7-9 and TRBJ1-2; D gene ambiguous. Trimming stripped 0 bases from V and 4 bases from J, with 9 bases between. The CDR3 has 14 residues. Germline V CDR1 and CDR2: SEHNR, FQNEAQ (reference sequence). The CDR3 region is CASSLAASGYGYTF. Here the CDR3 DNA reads TGTGCCAGCAGCTTAGCGGCCTCCGGCTATGGCTACACCTTC.

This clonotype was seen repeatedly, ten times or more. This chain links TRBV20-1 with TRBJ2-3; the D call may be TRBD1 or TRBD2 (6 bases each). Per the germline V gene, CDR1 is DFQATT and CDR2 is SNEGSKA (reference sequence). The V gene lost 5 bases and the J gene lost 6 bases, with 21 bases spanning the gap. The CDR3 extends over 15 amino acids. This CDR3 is CSAEVGGVGTDTQYF. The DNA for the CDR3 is TGCAGTGCTGAGGTGGGGGGCGTCGGTACGGATACGCAGTATTTT.

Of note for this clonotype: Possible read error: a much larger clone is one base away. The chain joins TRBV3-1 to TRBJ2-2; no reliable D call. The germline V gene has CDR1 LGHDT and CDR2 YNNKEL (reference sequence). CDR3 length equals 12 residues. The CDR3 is CTSSQDSGELFF. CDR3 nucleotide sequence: TGTACCAGCAGCCAAGACTCAGGGGAGCTGTTTTTT.

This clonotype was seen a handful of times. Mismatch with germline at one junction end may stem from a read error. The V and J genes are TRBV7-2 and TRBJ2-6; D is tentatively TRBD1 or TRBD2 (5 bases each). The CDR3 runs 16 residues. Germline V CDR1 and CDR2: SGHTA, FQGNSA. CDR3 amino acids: CASSLDEDSGADVLTF. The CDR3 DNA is TGTGCCAGCAGCTTAGATGAGGACTCTGGGGCCGACGTCCTGACTTTC.

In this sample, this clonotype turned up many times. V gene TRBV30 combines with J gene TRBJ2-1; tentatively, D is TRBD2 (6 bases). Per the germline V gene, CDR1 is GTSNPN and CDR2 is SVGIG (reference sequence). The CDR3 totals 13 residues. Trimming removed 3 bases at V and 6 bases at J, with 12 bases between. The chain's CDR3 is CAWSTGLSNEQFF. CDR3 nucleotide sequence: TGTGCCTGGAGCACCGGACTATCCAATGAGCAGTTCTTC. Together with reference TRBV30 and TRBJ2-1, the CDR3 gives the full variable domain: SQTIHQWPATLVQPVGSPLSLECTVEGTSNPNLYWYRQAAGRGLQLLFYSVGIGQISSEVPQNLSASRPQDRQFILSSKKLLLSDSGFYLCAWSTGLSNEQFFGPGTRLTVL.

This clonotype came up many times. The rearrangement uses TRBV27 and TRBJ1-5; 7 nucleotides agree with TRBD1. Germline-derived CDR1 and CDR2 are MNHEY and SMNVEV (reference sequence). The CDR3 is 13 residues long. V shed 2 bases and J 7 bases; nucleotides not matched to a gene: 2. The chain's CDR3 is CASSLDRAQPQHF. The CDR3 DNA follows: TGTGCCAGCAGTTTAGACAGGGCACAGCCCCAGCATTTT.

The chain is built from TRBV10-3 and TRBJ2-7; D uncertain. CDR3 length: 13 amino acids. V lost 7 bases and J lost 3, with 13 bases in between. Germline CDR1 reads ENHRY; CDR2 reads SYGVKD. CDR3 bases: TGTGCCATCACCGGAGATCAGAACTACGAGCAGTACTTC. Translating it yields CAITGDQNYEQYF.

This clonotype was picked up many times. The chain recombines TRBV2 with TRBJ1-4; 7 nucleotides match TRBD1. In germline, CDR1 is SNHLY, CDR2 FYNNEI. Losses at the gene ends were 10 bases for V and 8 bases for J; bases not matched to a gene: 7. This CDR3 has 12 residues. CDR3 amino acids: CATSGTVEKLFF. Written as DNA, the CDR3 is TGTGCCACCTCCGGGACAGTAGAAAAACTGTTTTTT. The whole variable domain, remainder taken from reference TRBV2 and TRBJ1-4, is EPEVTQTPSHQVTQMGQEVILRCVPISNHLYFYWYRQILGQKVEFLVSFYNNEISEKSEIFDDQFSVERPDGSNFTLKIRSTKLEDSAMYFCATSGTVEKLFFGSGTQLSVL.

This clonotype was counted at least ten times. CDR3: CATSRTGTSGSRTTDTQYF. The CDR3 bases are TGTGCCACCAGCAGAACCGGGACTAGCGGGAGTAGGACCACAGATACGCAGTATTTT. This rearrangement joins TRBV15 to TRBJ2-3; 14 positions match TRBD2. V lost 2 bases and J lost 2; bases outside the gene matches: 9. Per germline, CDR1 LNHNV and CDR2 YYDKDF (reference sequence). The CDR3 has 19 amino acids.

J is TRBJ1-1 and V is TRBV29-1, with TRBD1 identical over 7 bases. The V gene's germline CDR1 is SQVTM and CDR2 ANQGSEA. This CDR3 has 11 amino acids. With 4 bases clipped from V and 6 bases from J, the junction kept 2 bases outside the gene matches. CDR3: CSVGGGAEAFF. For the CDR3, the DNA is TGCAGCGTTGGAGGGGGCGCTGAAGCTTTCTTT.

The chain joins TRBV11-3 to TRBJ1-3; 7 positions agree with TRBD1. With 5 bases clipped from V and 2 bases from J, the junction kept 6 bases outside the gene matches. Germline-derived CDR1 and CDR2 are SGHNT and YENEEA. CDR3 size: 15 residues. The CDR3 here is CASSIPTGTGNTIYF. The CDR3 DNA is TGTGCCAGCAGCATCCCGACAGGGACTGGAAACACCATATATTTT. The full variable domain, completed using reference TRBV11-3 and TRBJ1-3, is EAGVVQSPRYKIIEKKQPVAFWCNPISGHNTLYWYLQNLGQGPELLIRYENEEAVDDSQLPKDRFSAERLKGVDSTLKIQPAELGDSAVYLCASSIPTGTGNTIYFGEGSWLTVV.

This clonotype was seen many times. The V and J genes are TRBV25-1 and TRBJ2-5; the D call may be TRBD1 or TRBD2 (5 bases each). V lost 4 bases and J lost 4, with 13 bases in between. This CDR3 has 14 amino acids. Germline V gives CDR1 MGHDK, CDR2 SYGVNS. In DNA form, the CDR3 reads TGTGCCAGCAGTGCTGGGATTGGGGGAGAGACCCAGTACTTC. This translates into CASSAGIGGETQYF.

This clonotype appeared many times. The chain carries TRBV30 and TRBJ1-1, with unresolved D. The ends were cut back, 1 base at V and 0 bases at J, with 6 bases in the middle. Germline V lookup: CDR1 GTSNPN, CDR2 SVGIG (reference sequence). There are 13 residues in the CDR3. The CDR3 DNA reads TGTGCCTGGAGTGCCAAAATGAACACTGAAGCTTTCTTT. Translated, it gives CAWSAKMNTEAFF.

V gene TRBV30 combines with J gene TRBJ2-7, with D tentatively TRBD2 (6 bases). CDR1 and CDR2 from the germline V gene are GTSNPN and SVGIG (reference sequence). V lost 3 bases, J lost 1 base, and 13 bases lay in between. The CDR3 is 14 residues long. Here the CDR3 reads CAWRLAGSSYEQYF. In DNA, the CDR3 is TGTGCCTGGAGGCTGGCGGGGTCATCCTACGAGCAGTACTTC.

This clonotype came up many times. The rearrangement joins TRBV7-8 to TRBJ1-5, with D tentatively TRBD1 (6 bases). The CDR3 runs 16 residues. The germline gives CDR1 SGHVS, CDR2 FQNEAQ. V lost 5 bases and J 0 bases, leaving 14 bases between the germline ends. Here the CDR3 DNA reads TGTGCCAGCAGCCCATGGACAGAAGTTAGCAATCAGCCCCAGCATTTT. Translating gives CASSPWTEVSNQPQHF.

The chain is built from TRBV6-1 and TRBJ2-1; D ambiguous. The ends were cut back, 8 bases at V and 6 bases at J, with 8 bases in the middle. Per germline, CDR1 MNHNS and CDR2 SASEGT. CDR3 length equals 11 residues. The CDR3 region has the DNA TGTGCCAGCCGACACCTCAATGAGCAGTTCTTC. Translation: CASRHLNEQFF.

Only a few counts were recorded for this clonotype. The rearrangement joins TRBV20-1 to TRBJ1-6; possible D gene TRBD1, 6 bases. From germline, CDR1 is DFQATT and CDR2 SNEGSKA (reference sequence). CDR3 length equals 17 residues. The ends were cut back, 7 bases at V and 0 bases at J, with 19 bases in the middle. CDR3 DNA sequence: TGCAGTGTAAAGGGGGGCGCAGATTCCTCCTATAATTCACCCCTCCACTTT. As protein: CSVKGGADSSYNSPLHF.

The CDR3 region has the DNA TGTGCCAGCAGTTTTTCAGGGGGCATGGACACTGAAGCTTTCTTT. Translating it yields CASSFSGGMDTEAFF. The chain combines TRBV28 with TRBJ1-1; 8 bases are a match to TRBD1. In germline, CDR1 is MDHEN, CDR2 SYDVKM. The CDR3 contains 15 residues. J was trimmed by 3 bases and V by 3 bases; bases with no gene match: 6.

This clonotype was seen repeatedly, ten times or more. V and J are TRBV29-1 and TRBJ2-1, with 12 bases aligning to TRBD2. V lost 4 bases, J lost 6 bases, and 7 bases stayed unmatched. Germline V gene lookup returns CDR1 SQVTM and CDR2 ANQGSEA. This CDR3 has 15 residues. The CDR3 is CSVVELAGGPNEQFF. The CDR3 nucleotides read TGCAGCGTTGTAGAGCTAGCGGGAGGGCCCAATGAGCAGTTCTTC.

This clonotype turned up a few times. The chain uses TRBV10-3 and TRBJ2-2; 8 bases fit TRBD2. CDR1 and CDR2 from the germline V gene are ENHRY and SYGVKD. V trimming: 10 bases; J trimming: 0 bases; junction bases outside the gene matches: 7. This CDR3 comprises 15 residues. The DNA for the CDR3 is TGTGCCACGACGACTAGCGCATCGAACACCGGGGAGCTGTTTTTT. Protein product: CATTTSASNTGELFF.